This T cell receptor (beta chain) was profiled in a study of cytomegalovirus exposure and HLA in healthy donors. Notes on this clone: Its antigen is still unknown.

Both 60 Vbeta primers and 13 Jbeta primers went into the PCR. Measured with immunoSEQ multiplex PCR; TCRdb has only the in-frame clones, and not every one. In the table there are roughly 110,000 clones, around 85% of which are singletons. The CDR3 is 12 residues long. In germline, CDR1 is SGHRS, CDR2 YFSETQ. J gave up 15 bases and V 0 bases, and 4 bases lay outside the gene matches. Findings of the study overall: Later on, analysis showed that most CMV-associated TCR beta chains appeared to be HLA-restricted. Among the CMV-associated chains, three were confirmed in vitro as specific for CMV antigens.

The rearrangement links TRBV5-1 to TRBJ2-2; 8 bases align to TRBD2. This TCR came from a man aged 55-75 years in good health and CMV-seronegative. The sample was PBMCs. The DNA of the CDR3 is TGCGCCAGCAGCTTGGAAGCGGGGGTGGTGTTTTTT. Residues: CASSLEAGVVFF. Based on the CDR3 plus reference TRBV5-1 and TRBJ2-2, the full variable domain is KAGVTQTPRYLIKTRGQQVTLSCSPISGHRSVSWYQQTPGQGLQFLFEYFSETQRNKGNFPGRFSGRQFSNSRSEMNVSTLELGDSALYLCASSLEAGVVFFGEGSRLTVL.